These 27 T cell receptor beta chains share one sample of origin, sequenced in a study of cytomegalovirus exposure and HLA in healthy donors. The PCR contained 60 Vbeta and 13 Jbeta primers. Some clones are missing from TCRdb's copy, which holds only in-frame ones; the method was immunoSEQ multiplex PCR. The table lists more than 85,000 clones, under 85% of them singletons. The source material was PBMCs. The receptors shown here come from a man in his forties in good health and CMV-seronegative.

V is TRBV7-8 and J is TRBJ2-2; 7 bases fit TRBD1. The CDR3 has 17 amino acids. Germline values: CDR1 SGHVS, CDR2 FQNEAQ. With V trimmed by 3 bases and J by 6 bases, 13 bases remained unmatched. CDR3 region: CASSFRTPGQVAGELFF. DNA for the CDR3: TGTGCCAGCAGCTTTCGGACTCCCGGACAGGTCGCCGGGGAGCTGTTTTTT.

This clone has just one count. This chain joins TRBV10-3 and TRBJ2-1, with 7 bases matching TRBD1. Germline assignment: CDR1 ENHRY and CDR2 SYGVKD. The CDR3 length is 14 residues. V trimming: 10 bases; J trimming: 0 bases; junction bases outside the gene matches: 6. The CDR3 loop reads CASRDSSSYNEQFF. The DNA for the CDR3 is TGTGCCAGCCGGGACAGCAGCTCCTACAATGAGCAGTTCTTC.

This clone has just one count. The chain links TRBV6-5 to TRBJ2-3; D perhaps matches TRBD1 (5 bases). V lost 2 bases, J lost 2 bases, and 11 bases lay in between. This CDR3 comprises 15 residues. Germline assignment: CDR1 MNHEY and CDR2 SVGAGI. This chain's CDR3 is CASSYDQGITDTQYF. CDR3 DNA: TGTGCCAGCAGTTACGACCAGGGAATCACAGATACGCAGTATTTT.

The rearrangement uses TRBV9 and TRBJ2-7, with 8 bases that match TRBD1. Germline CDR1 and CDR2: SGDLS and YYNGEE. J gave up 7 bases and V 5 bases, and 2 bases lay outside the gene matches. The CDR3 has 11 residues. This CDR3 reads CASRQGAEQYF. The CDR3 DNA reads TGTGCCAGCAGGCAGGGGGCGGAGCAGTACTTC.

The CDR3 region has the DNA TGTGCCAGCAGCTTAATGCCCCTTCCAACGGACATTCAGTACTTC. Translation: CASSLMPLPTDIQYF. V usage is TRBV7-2 and J usage is TRBJ2-4; D not certain. This CDR3 has 15 amino acids. Germline V gene sequence: CDR1 SGHTA, CDR2 FQGNSA. V lost 2 bases, J lost 8 bases, and 16 bases lay in between. Filled out from reference TRBV7-2 and TRBJ2-4, the complete variable domain reads GAGVSQSPSNKVTEKGKDVELRCDPISGHTALYWYRQSLGQGLEFLIYFQGNSAPDKSGLPSDRFSAERTGGSVSTLTIQRTQQEDSAVYLCASSLMPLPTDIQYFGAGTRLSVL.

The chain joins TRBV5-6 to TRBJ2-3; TRBD1 is a possible D gene (6 bases). The germline V and J ends were trimmed by 0 bases and 0 bases, with 11 bases remaining between them. This CDR3 contains 16 residues. Germline loops: CDR1 SGHDT, CDR2 YYEEEE. The CDR3 DNA follows: TGTGCCAGCAGCTTGGCAGGGGACCCTAGCACAGATACGCAGTATTTT. It specifies CASSLAGDPSTDTQYF.

The chain combines TRBV5-4 with TRBJ2-7; D is ambiguous. The CDR3 extends over 13 amino acids. V dropped 1 base and J dropped 1 base, with 6 bases sitting between them. Germline loops: CDR1 SGHNT, CDR2 YYREEE (reference sequence). Here the CDR3 DNA reads TGTGCCAGCAGCTTGTCGAGGTCCTACGAGCAGTACTTC. This sequence encodes CASSLSRSYEQYF.

The chain couples TRBV27 to TRBJ2-5, with D unresolved. Trimming removed 7 bases from V and 9 bases from J, with 6 bases in between. Looked up from germline, CDR1 is MNHEY and CDR2 is SMNVEV (reference sequence). The CDR3 runs 9 residues. CDR3 nucleotides: TGTGCCAGCAAGGAGCCCCAGTACTTC. Protein product: CASKEPQYF.

This chain connects TRBV14 to TRBJ1-1, with D possibly being TRBD1 (5 bases). Germline V gene data show CDR1 as SGHDN and CDR2 as FVKESK. Trimming shortened V by 6 bases and J by 0 bases, and 11 bases separated the two germline ends. The CDR3 totals 14 residues. The CDR3 DNA reads as TGTGCCAGCAGTCCCGACAGACTGAACACTGAAGCTTTCTTT. The encoded protein is CASSPDRLNTEAFF.

This clone turned up a few times. The chain links TRBV6-5 to TRBJ2-2; D perhaps matches TRBD1 (5 bases). CDR3 size: 16 residues. Deletions cut 2 bases from V and 0 bases from J, with 10 bases between. From germline, CDR1 is MNHEY and CDR2 SVGAGI. CDR3 region: CASSYPTDSNTGELFF. CDR3 DNA: TGTGCCAGCAGTTACCCGACAGATTCGAACACCGGGGAGCTGTTTTTT.

This clone was observed a handful of times. V is TRBV7-6 and J is TRBJ2-5; D unresolved. The CDR3 has 14 residues. V was cut by 0 bases and J by 6 bases, with 11 bases left in between. Germline V lookup: CDR1 SGHVS, CDR2 FNYEAQ. The CDR3 nucleotides are TGTGCCAGCAGCTTAGCTGGGCTTTTGAAGACCCAGTACTTC. Translation gives CASSLAGLLKTQYF.

The chain has TRBV11-2 and TRBJ2-7; D possibly corresponds to TRBD1 (5 bases). CDR3 size: 15 residues. Germline CDR1 is SGHAT and CDR2 is FQNNGV. V was cut by 3 bases and J by 3 bases, with 15 bases left in between. CDR3 nucleotides: TGTGCCAGCAGCTTCACGCAGGGAATGGGCTACGAGCAGTACTTC. Translated: CASSFTQGMGYEQYF.

This chain joins TRBV27 and TRBJ2-5; maybe TRBD1 (6 bases). The J call may be incorrect, as the DNA end agrees better with TRBJ2-7. Looked up from germline, CDR1 is MNHEY and CDR2 is SMNVEV (reference sequence). This CDR3 has 13 residues. The CDR3 loop is CASKQGNSYEQYF. CDR3 DNA sequence: TGTGCCAGCAAACAGGGTAATTCCTACGAGCAGTACTTC.

The chain joins TRBV5-1 to TRBJ2-1; 10 bases are a match to TRBD2. The ends lost 0 bases at V and 7 bases at J; junction bases unmatched: 1. The CDR3 totals 14 residues. The germline gives CDR1 SGHRS, CDR2 YFSETQ. The DNA of the CDR3 is TGCGCCAGCAGCTTGGAACTAGCGGGGAATGAGCAGTTCTTC. This encodes CASSLELAGNEQFF.

The V gene is TRBV7-2, the J gene TRBJ1-3; TRBD1 agrees at 7 bases. The CDR3 loop spans 15 amino acids. V lost 5 bases to trimming and J lost 2 bases; unmatched junction nucleotides: 6. Germline CDR1 is SGHTA and CDR2 is FQGNSA. For the CDR3, the DNA is TGTGCCAGCAGCGCCCACAGGGGAGCTGGAAACACCATATATTTT. It is translated as CASSAHRGAGNTIYF.

The V call is TRBV11-2, the J call TRBJ1-1; perhaps TRBD1 as D (5 bases). The CDR3 is made up of 17 amino acids. V dropped 3 bases and J dropped 1 base, with 18 bases sitting between them. CDR1 SGHAT and CDR2 FQNNGV come from the germline V gene. The CDR3 here is CASSLYTRGGGNTEAFF. CDR3 DNA sequence: TGTGCCAGCAGCTTGTATACTCGTGGGGGAGGGAACACTGAAGCTTTCTTT.

The chain is built from TRBV19 and TRBJ2-7; D may be TRBD1 (6 bases). Germline values: CDR1 LNHDA, CDR2 SQIVND (reference sequence). The CDR3 loop spans 13 amino acids. V shed 5 bases and J shed 4 bases, with 12 bases lying between them. CDR3 in amino acids: CASSGTSLYEQYF. The CDR3 bases are TGTGCCAGTAGTGGGACATCCTTATACGAGCAGTACTTC. The whole variable domain, remainder taken from reference TRBV19 and TRBJ2-7, is DGGITQSPKYLFRKEGQNVTLSCEQNLNHDAMYWYRQDPGQGLRLIYYSQIVNDFQKGDIAEGYSVSREKKESFPLTVTSAQKNPTAFYLCASSGTSLYEQYFGPGTRLTVT.

The chain employs TRBV7-9 and TRBJ1-2; D uncertain. Germline V lookup: CDR1 SEHNR, CDR2 FQNEAQ (reference sequence). The CDR3 totals 14 residues. V gave up 2 bases and J gave up 7 bases, with 14 bases separating them. In DNA, the CDR3 is TGTGCCAGCAGCTTATCTTACGGTCTCTCTGGCTACACCTTC. Translated: CASSLSYGLSGYTF.

The chain recombines TRBV28 with TRBJ1-1; the D is unclear. The CDR3 length is 15 residues. Per germline, CDR1 MDHEN and CDR2 SYDVKM. The V end was cut by 8 bases, the J end by 6 bases, with 22 bases between. CDR3 coding DNA: TGTGCCAGCGCGCTGAGGGAGGTTATCGGGTCTGAAGCTTTCTTT. As protein: CASALREVIGSEAFF.

The chain combines TRBV10-3 with TRBJ2-3; TRBD1 agrees at 11 bases. With 6 bases clipped from V and 4 bases from J, the junction kept 3 bases outside the gene matches. The CDR3 has 14 residues. Germline CDR1 is ENHRY and CDR2 is SYGVKD. This CDR3 reads CAIRPGQGADTQYF. The CDR3 nucleotides are TGTGCCATCAGACCGGGACAGGGGGCAGATACGCAGTATTTT.

J is TRBJ1-2 and V is TRBV19; D possibly corresponds to TRBD1 (6 bases). The length of the CDR3 is 17 residues. Germline lookup yields CDR1 LNHDA and CDR2 SQIVND (reference sequence). V was clipped by 3 bases and J by 4 bases, with 21 bases between them. CDR3 bases: TGTGCCAGTAGTATTGAGGGGGTTTTAGAACCGCTCTATGGCTACACCTTC. As protein: CASSIEGVLEPLYGYTF.

The V and J genes are TRBV9 and TRBJ2-5; D is undetermined. CDR3 length equals 13 residues. The ends were cut back, 4 bases at V and 3 bases at J, with 10 bases in the middle. CDR1 is SGDLS, CDR2 YYNGEE, per germline. CDR3 residues: CASSRGTKETQYF. CDR3 in DNA: TGTGCCAGCAGCCGTGGTACAAAAGAGACCCAGTACTTC.

The chain uses TRBV5-4 and TRBJ1-4; 8 nucleotides line up with TRBD1. J gave up 8 bases and V 2 bases, and 8 bases lay outside the gene matches. The CDR3 runs 15 residues. Germline CDR1 and CDR2: SGHNT and YYREEE (reference sequence). The CDR3 DNA reads TGTGCCAGCAGCTTCGGACAGGGACGTCGAGAAAAACTGTTTTTT. Translating it yields CASSFGQGRREKLFF. Looking up the rest from reference TRBV5-4 and TRBJ1-4 gives the full variable domain: ETGVTQSPTHLIKTRGQQVTLRCSSQSGHNTVSWYQQALGQGPQFIFQYYREEENGRGNFPPRFSGLQFPNYSSELNVNALELDDSALYLCASSFGQGRREKLFFGSGTQLSVL.

About this clone itself: One junction end does not reproduce the germline sequence, and a read error may be involved. V usage is TRBV28 and J usage is TRBJ2-7; 7 nucleotides line up with TRBD1. The CDR3 length is 14 residues. CDR1 is MDHEN and CDR2 is SYDVKM in the germline V gene. In nucleotides, the CDR3 is TGTGCCAGCAGCTTATACAGGGGCCGCGGAGAGCAGTACTTC. Its protein product is CASSLYRGRGEQYF.

The chain has TRBV7-2 and TRBJ1-6, with a weak D call TRBD1 (5 bases). Germline CDR1 reads SGHTA; CDR2 reads FQGNSA. The V gene lost 1 base and the J gene lost 8 bases, with 12 bases spanning the gap. This CDR3 comprises 15 residues. CDR3 in DNA: TGTGCCAGCAGCTTAGAATCGGGGACTGATTCACCCCTCCACTTT. As protein: CASSLESGTDSPLHF.

This chain links TRBV4-3 with TRBJ2-6; the match to TRBD1 covers 10 bases. The CDR3 consists of 16 residues. Germline trimming cut 6 bases from V and 0 bases from J; bases unmatched to any gene: 2. Germline CDR1 LGHNA, CDR2 YSLEER. The CDR3 loop is CASSRDRGSGANVLTF. The CDR3 DNA follows: TGCGCCAGCAGTCGGGACAGGGGCTCTGGGGCCAACGTCCTGACTTTC.

This rearrangement joins TRBV4-1 to TRBJ1-5, with D unclear. V lost 0 bases and J 9 bases, leaving 9 bases between the germline ends. The CDR3 loop spans 13 amino acids. Germline CDR1 MGHRA, CDR2 YSYEKL. The CDR3 here is CASSQDRSRPQHF. For the CDR3, the DNA is TGCGCCAGCAGCCAAGATCGGAGTAGGCCCCAGCATTTT.